This TCR beta chain is drawn from a study of blood T cell repertoires in COVID-19. The CDR3 loop spans 11 amino acids. V gave up 2 bases and J gave up 12 bases, with 10 bases separating them. The germline CDR1 and CDR2 sequences are SNHLY and FYNNEI. TCRdb's copy holds only in-frame clones and misses some; the assay was immunoSEQ multiplex PCR. The sample holds about 140,000 clones, about four fifths seen once. Those enrolled, adults aged roughly 18 to 90 years, came from 24 US areas. This clonotype was obtained from a woman younger than 35 who had been exposed to COVID-19. Sequenced sample: PBMCs or T cells enriched from blood (not recorded which). The rearrangement links TRBV2 to TRBJ1-2; D not certain. This CDR3 is CASSEFGGNTF. The DNA for the CDR3 is TGTGCCAGCAGTGAATTCGGAGGGAACACCTTC.